These 32 T cell receptor beta chains were all obtained from the same sample, sequenced in a study of blood T cell repertoires in COVID-19. Assay used: immunoSEQ multiplex PCR; TCRdb lists only in-frame clones, some missing. The sample lists 25,000 to 35,000 clones, 70% to 90% occurring once. The sequenced sample was peripheral blood. All receptors come from a man between 60 and 75 years old with COVID-19, enrolled during active disease.

This chain links TRBV7-2 with TRBJ1-6; D might be TRBD1 (6 bases). Germline CDR1 and CDR2: SGHTA and FQGNSA. The CDR3 contains 16 residues. Trimming removed 1 base at V and 8 bases at J, with 15 bases between. CDR3 sequence reads: CASSLGQGPTDSPLHF. CDR3 in DNA: TGTGCCAGCAGCTTAGGGCAGGGGCCGACTGATTCACCCCTCCACTTT.

The chain employs TRBV3-1 (or the pseudogene TRBV3-2) and TRBJ1-1; weak D call: TRBD1 (6 bases). Germline CDR1 and CDR2: LGHDT and YNNKEL (reference sequence). V lost 4 bases, J lost 6 bases, and 12 bases lay in between. This CDR3 region has 13 residues. The CDR3 loop reads CASSPTGPAEAFF. The CDR3, as DNA: TGTGCCAGCAGCCCCACAGGGCCGGCTGAAGCTTTCTTT.

This clone has a single count. The chain employs TRBV25-1 and TRBJ2-7; tentative D call: TRBD2 (6 bases). The CDR3 covers 15 residues. Germline CDR1 is MGHDK and CDR2 is SYGVNS. With 1 base removed from V and 2 bases from J, the gap between germline ends came to 12 bases. Here the CDR3 DNA reads TGTGCCAGCAGTGAATGGCGGGACTCCACCTACGAGCAGTACTTC. This codes for CASSEWRDSTYEQYF.

The CDR3 region is CASRLERELFF. CDR3 bases: TGTGCCAGCAGACTGGAGCGGGAGCTGTTTTTT. V gene TRBV12-3 or TRBV12-4 combines with J gene TRBJ2-2; no definite D call. The CDR3 totals 11 residues. V lost 6 bases to trimming and J lost 9 bases, with 8 bases between them.

The genes are TRBV4-1 and TRBJ1-1; D uncertain. Trimming pared 0 bases from V and 0 bases from J, leaving 8 bases between. CDR3 length equals 15 residues. CDR1 MGHRA and CDR2 YSYEKL come from the germline V gene. CDR3 residues: CASSQEALMNTEAFF. The DNA of the CDR3 is TGCGCCAGCAGCCAAGAGGCATTAATGAACACTGAAGCTTTCTTT.

The chain has TRBV7-3 and TRBJ2-5; TRBD1 aligns across 9 bases. This CDR3 is 14 amino acids long. Trimming cost V 5 bases and J 5 bases; bases outside gene matches: 6. Germline V CDR1 and CDR2: SGHTA, FQGTGA. In DNA, the CDR3 is TGTGCCAGCAGCCCGGGACAGGGTGGCGAGACCCAGTACTTC. Residues: CASSPGQGGETQYF.

The J gene is TRBJ1-1, the V gene TRBV7-2; D unresolved. Trimming pared 5 bases from V and 5 bases from J, leaving 12 bases between. The CDR3 spans 13 residues. Germline V lookup: CDR1 SGHTA, CDR2 FQGNSA. The CDR3 sequence: CASSPYRSTEAFF. The CDR3 nucleotides read TGTGCCAGCAGCCCCTATAGGAGTACTGAAGCTTTCTTT.

The chain employs TRBV28 and TRBJ1-1; 7 nucleotides match TRBD1. This CDR3 spans 14 amino acids. Germline V gene sequence: CDR1 MDHEN, CDR2 SYDVKM. J lost 6 bases, V lost 5 bases, and 9 bases had no gene match. The CDR3 sequence: CASSRSTGSAEAFF. CDR3 DNA: TGTGCCAGCAGTCGGTCGACAGGGTCAGCTGAAGCTTTCTTT.

V gene TRBV6-5 combines with J gene TRBJ2-2; 8 nucleotides match TRBD2. This CDR3 is built from 14 residues. Germline CDR1 reads MNHEY; CDR2 reads SVGAGI. V lost 10 bases, J lost 2 bases, and 6 bases stayed unmatched. CDR3 loop: CATQAGDNTGELFF. For the CDR3, the DNA is TGTGCCACCCAAGCGGGAGACAACACCGGGGAGCTGTTTTTT.

V is TRBV18 and J is TRBJ2-7, with TRBD2 matching over 15 bases. CDR1 KGHSH and CDR2 LQKENI come from the germline V gene. The CDR3 runs 24 residues. J was trimmed by 0 bases and V by 6 bases; bases with no gene match: 27. The CDR3 DNA sequence: TGTGCCAGCTCCCCTCGAGGACAGGCCGGGACTAGCGGGAGGCTCATTTCGAGCTCCTACGAGCAGTACTTC. It codes for CASSPRGQAGTSGRLISSSYEQYF. Drawing the rest from reference TRBV18 and TRBJ2-7, the complete variable domain is NAGVMQNPRHLVRRRGQEARLRCSPMKGHSHVYWYRQLPEEGLKFMVYLQKENIIDESGMPKERFSAEFPKEGPSILRIQQVVRGDSAAYFCASSPRGQAGTSGRLISSSYEQYFGPGTRLTVT.

The rearrangement joins TRBV7-2 to TRBJ1-5; tentative D call: TRBD1 (6 bases). From germline, CDR1 is SGHTA and CDR2 FQGNSA. Deletions cut 5 bases from V and 6 bases from J, with 14 bases between. The CDR3 totals 14 residues. This CDR3 reads CASSAGGQGQPQHF. As DNA, the CDR3 is TGTGCCAGCAGCGCGGGGGGGCAAGGTCAGCCCCAGCATTTT.

The chain uses TRBV20-1 and TRBJ2-7, with a possible D match to TRBD2 (5 bases). Per the germline V gene, CDR1 is DFQATT and CDR2 is SNEGSKA (reference sequence). The V end lost 3 bases, the J end lost 1 base, and 13 bases lay between the germline ends. This CDR3 has 14 residues. The CDR3 sequence: CSASRGRTSYEQYF. Written as DNA, the CDR3 is TGCAGTGCTAGTCGGGGTCGAACGTCCTACGAGCAGTACTTC.

The chain employs TRBV30 and TRBJ1-2; the D is unclear. Germline V CDR1 and CDR2: GTSNPN, SVGIG (reference sequence). Between the trimmed V and J ends, which lost 0 bases and 6 bases, there was a span of 14 bases. The CDR3 contains 14 residues. The CDR3 spells CAWSVERRGHGYTF. The DNA for the CDR3 is TGTGCCTGGAGTGTAGAGCGGAGAGGGCATGGCTACACCTTC.

The chain has TRBV6-1 and TRBJ1-5, with a possible D match to TRBD1 (5 bases). CDR3 length equals 15 residues. The germline V gene encodes CDR1 MNHNS and CDR2 SASEGT. With 3 bases removed from V and 5 bases from J, the gap between germline ends came to 14 bases. CDR3 bases: TGTGCCAGCAGTGACGACGGAGGGGCCCATCAGCCCCAGCATTTT. Translated: CASSDDGGAHQPQHF.

The table lists this clone with a count of one. J is TRBJ2-1 and V is TRBV3-1 (or the pseudogene TRBV3-2), with 7 bases identical to TRBD1. Germline trimming cut 9 bases from V and 6 bases from J; bases unmatched to any gene: 5. The germline CDR1 and CDR2 sequences are LGHDT and YNNKEL (reference sequence). The CDR3 consists of 12 residues. CDR3 sequence (DNA): TGTGCCAGTACAGGGGTAGGCAATGAGCAGTTCTTC. It codes for CASTGVGNEQFF.

The CDR3 DNA reads as TGCGCCAGCAGCTTGTCTAGCGGATTCTACAATGAGCAGTTCTTC. It translates to CASSLSSGFYNEQFF. The V call is TRBV5-1, the J call TRBJ2-1; 7 nucleotides agree with TRBD2. The germline V gene has CDR1 SGHRS and CDR2 YFSETQ. The CDR3 is made up of 15 amino acids. The V and J ends lost 1 base and 3 bases, in that order; junction bases with no gene match: 4.

The J gene is TRBJ2-5, the V gene TRBV27, with D possibly matching TRBD2 (5 bases). CDR1 and CDR2 from the germline V gene are MNHEY and SMNVEV (reference sequence). The V and J ends lost 6 bases and 4 bases respectively, with 12 bases between them. The CDR3 length is 13 residues. The CDR3 loop is CASRLRGLETQYF. The CDR3 coding sequence is TGTGCCAGCAGGCTTCGGGGATTAGAGACCCAGTACTTC.

This chain links TRBV5-4 with TRBJ2-2; 8 nucleotides match TRBD1. The junction had 10 bases not matched to a gene; V was cut back by 4 bases and J by 5 bases. This CDR3 has 16 amino acids. CDR1 and CDR2 from the germline V gene are SGHNT and YYREEE (reference sequence). CDR3 protein: CASSPTGTGGTGELFF. CDR3 nucleotides: TGTGCCAGCAGCCCGACCGGGACAGGAGGTACCGGGGAGCTGTTTTTT.

The genes are TRBV4-1 and TRBJ1-1; unclear D gene. Trimming stripped 1 base from V and 1 base from J, with 13 bases between. There are 16 residues in the CDR3. CDR1 is MGHRA and CDR2 is YSYEKL in the germline V gene. CDR3 sequence (DNA): TGCGCCAGCAGCCAAGGATTTAACAAAAGGAACACTGAAGCTTTCTTT. Its protein product is CASSQGFNKRNTEAFF.

The chain is built from TRBV27 and TRBJ2-1; 7 bases align to TRBD2. The germline CDR1 and CDR2 sequences are MNHEY and SMNVEV (reference sequence). The trim removed 8 bases at V and 8 bases at J, leaving 3 bases unmatched. The CDR3 totals 11 residues. The DNA for the CDR3 is TGTGCCAGCCTTGGGGGGGATGAGCAGTTCTTC. This codes for CASLGGDEQFF.

The chain couples TRBV18 to TRBJ1-3; no definite D call. CDR1 and CDR2 (germline): KGHSH, LQKENI. This CDR3 has 13 amino acids. The V end was cut by 2 bases, the J end by 2 bases, with 4 bases between. The chain's CDR3 is CASSPSAGNTIYF. CDR3 DNA: TGTGCCAGCTCACCATCGGCTGGAAACACCATATATTTT. Drawing the rest from reference TRBV18 and TRBJ1-3, the complete variable domain is NAGVMQNPRHLVRRRGQEARLRCSPMKGHSHVYWYRQLPEEGLKFMVYLQKENIIDESGMPKERFSAEFPKEGPSILRIQQVVRGDSAAYFCASSPSAGNTIYFGEGSWLTVV.

CDR3 protein: CASRSTSAEETQYF. The DNA for the CDR3 is TGCGCCAGCAGGTCCACTAGCGCCGAAGAGACCCAGTACTTC. The rearrangement joins TRBV5-1 to TRBJ2-5; 7 positions match TRBD2. From germline, CDR1 is SGHRS and CDR2 YFSETQ. V was clipped by 5 bases and J by 3 bases; unmatched bases: 7. CDR3 length: 14 amino acids. The full variable domain, rest sourced from reference TRBV5-1 and TRBJ2-5, is KAGVTQTPRYLIKTRGQQVTLSCSPISGHRSVSWYQQTPGQGLQFLFEYFSETQRNKGNFPGRFSGRQFSNSRSEMNVSTLELGDSALYLCASRSTSAEETQYFGPGTRLLVL.

This chain links TRBV6-5 with TRBJ1-1; maybe TRBD1 (5 bases). The CDR3 contains 14 residues. Per germline, CDR1 MNHEY and CDR2 SVGAGI. Trimming took off 6 bases at V and 0 bases at J, with 11 bases between the two ends. For the CDR3, the DNA is TGTGCCAGCAGGGCGGGGGGTTTGAACACTGAAGCTTTCTTT. Its translation is CASRAGGLNTEAFF.

The rearrangement links TRBV9 to TRBJ1-3; 7 nucleotides match TRBD1. The V segment lost 5 bases and the J segment 2 bases; nucleotides outside the gene matches: 10. Germline lookup yields CDR1 SGDLS and CDR2 YYNGEE. The CDR3 is 16 residues long. CDR3 coding DNA: TGTGCCAGCAGTGATACCCCGACAGGGACTGGAAACACCATATATTTT. Protein sequence: CASSDTPTGTGNTIYF.

The genes are TRBV2 and TRBJ1-1, with no clear D. Trimming cost V 6 bases and J 7 bases, with 9 bases left between them. The CDR3 covers 11 residues. In germline, CDR1 is SNHLY, CDR2 FYNNEI. This CDR3 is CASRFSGEAFF. CDR3 coding DNA: TGTGCCAGCAGGTTTTCAGGTGAAGCTTTCTTT.

The CDR3 region is CASSHPGTDTQYF. CDR3 sequence (DNA): TGTGCCAGCAGCCATCCGGGAACAGATACGCAGTATTTT. The rearrangement joins TRBV11-1 to TRBJ2-3, with D perhaps matching TRBD2 (5 bases). V lost 5 bases and J 3 bases, leaving 9 bases between the germline ends. Germline V gene data show CDR1 as SGHAT and CDR2 as FQDESV (reference sequence). The CDR3 has 13 amino acids.

The rearrangement joins TRBV7-8 to TRBJ1-5, with D perhaps TRBD1 (5 bases). The germline V and J ends were trimmed by 3 bases and 4 bases, with 19 bases remaining between them. Germline CDR1 SGHVS, CDR2 FQNEAQ. The CDR3 loop spans 17 amino acids. The CDR3 here is CASSFRRGTLPNQPQHF. As DNA, the CDR3 is TGTGCCAGCAGCTTTAGGAGGGGCACCTTGCCGAATCAGCCCCAGCATTTT. Full variable domain (remainder filled in from reference TRBV7-8 and TRBJ1-5): GAGVSQSPRYKVAKRGQDVALRCDPISGHVSLFWYQQALGQGPEFLTYFQNEAQLDKSGLPSDRFFAERPEGSVSTLKIQRTQQEDSAVYLCASSFRRGTLPNQPQHFGDGTRLSIL.

The V gene is TRBV6-6, the J gene TRBJ1-1; possible D gene TRBD1, 5 bases. CDR3 length equals 13 residues. V lost 6 bases and J lost 10, with 18 bases in between. CDR1 MNHNY and CDR2 SVGAGI come from the germline V gene (reference sequence). Here the CDR3 reads CASSNAGKLAAFF. DNA for the CDR3: TGTGCCAGCAGCAACGCAGGGAAATTAGCAGCTTTCTTT.

The chain carries TRBV27 and TRBJ1-4, with TRBD1 matching 10 bases. The CDR3 has 18 residues. V shed 7 bases and J 4 bases; nucleotides not matched to a gene: 15. CDR1 and CDR2 from the germline V gene are MNHEY and SMNVEV (reference sequence). CDR3 in amino acids: CASKWTGTGARSNEKLFF. The DNA of the CDR3 is TGTGCCAGCAAATGGACCGGGACAGGGGCTAGGAGTAATGAAAAACTGTTTTTT.

The J gene is TRBJ2-2, the V gene TRBV11-3; tentatively, D is TRBD1 (5 bases). The V gene's germline CDR1 is SGHNT and CDR2 YENEEA. V was trimmed by 3 bases and J by 7 bases, leaving 12 bases between them. The length of the CDR3 is 14 residues. The CDR3 DNA sequence: TGTGCCAGCAGCTTCCCCAGGGCCGGCGGGGAGCTGTTTTTT. It yields the protein CASSFPRAGGELFF.

This clone was recorded only once. V gene TRBV5-4 combines with J gene TRBJ2-7, with TRBD2 as a possible D gene (6 bases). V gave up 4 bases and J gave up 6 bases, with 20 bases separating them. CDR3 length equals 15 residues. CDR1 SGHNT and CDR2 YYREEE come from the germline V gene (reference sequence). CDR3 amino acids: CASSPGVRLSFEQYF. CDR3 coding DNA: TGTGCCAGCAGCCCGGGGGTCCGCCTTTCGTTCGAGCAGTACTTC.

The chain uses TRBV3-1 (or the pseudogene TRBV3-2) and TRBJ1-4; D is undetermined. This CDR3 has 15 amino acids. Trimming left V 1 base short and J 8 bases short, with 14 bases between. The germline V gene has CDR1 LGHDT and CDR2 YNNKEL (reference sequence). CDR3 residues: CASSQVLHEGEKLFF. CDR3 bases: TGTGCCAGCAGCCAAGTTCTTCATGAGGGAGAAAAACTGTTTTTT.